The rows below give T cell receptor beta chains drawn from one sample of a study of blood T cell repertoires in COVID-19. Sequencing was performed with immunoSEQ multiplex PCR; in TCRdb, only in-frame clones are kept and a portion is missing. The table records about 410,000 clones, under 90% of them present only once. Sequenced input: PBMCs or T cells enriched from blood (not recorded which). The source of these receptors is a woman aged 30 to 39 who had recovered from COVID-19. The CDR3 runs from the conserved cysteine through the conserved F or W. A D gene is named only where the DNA matches it firmly.

15	TRBD2	TRBV27	TRBJ2-2	CASSFRGLAPGELFF	TGTGCCAGCAGTTTCAGGGGACTAGCTCCCGGGGAGCTGTTTTTT
14	NA	TRBV19	TRBJ1-6	CASSIRQGNSPLHF	TGTGCCAGTAGTATTCGGCAGGGAAATTCACCCCTCCACTTT
17	TRBD2	TRBV7-8	TRBJ2-7	CASSLATRTSGGYEQYF	TGTGCCAGCAGCTTAGCGACGCGGACTAGCGGGGGTTACGAGCAGTACTTC
14	TRBD1	TRBV6-5	TRBJ1-1	CASSYGQGETEAFF	TGTGCCAGCAGTTACGGCCAGGGGGAGACTGAAGCTTTCTTT
14	TRBD1	TRBV7-3	TRBJ1-2	CASSPRGQGYGYTF	TGTGCCAGCAGCCCGCGGGGACAGGGCTATGGCTACACCTTC
16	TRBD1	TRBV7-2	TRBJ1-2	CASSLGDRGRVKGYTF	TGTGCCAGCAGCTTAGGAGACAGGGGGCGCGTAAAAGGCTACACCTTC
17	TRBD1	TRBV18	TRBJ1-5	CASSPDRVTRGNQPQHF	TGTGCCAGCTCACCAGACAGGGTCACGAGGGGCAATCAGCCCCAGCATTTT
15	NA	TRBV28	TRBJ1-1	CASSPPGGPNTEAFF	TGTGCCAGCAGTCCCCCGGGGGGCCCGAACACTGAAGCTTTCTTT
14	NA	TRBV25-1	TRBJ2-5	CASSETPHQETQYF	TGTGCCAGCAGTGAGACACCACACCAAGAGACCCAGTACTTC
15	NA	TRBV6-5	TRBJ1-2	CASSLQGRDLYGYTF	TGTGCCAGCAGTCTACAGGGTAGAGATCTCTATGGCTACACCTTC